The 23 T cell receptor beta chains below come from one sample, sequenced in a study of shared clonotypes between healthy human individuals. The repertoire was sequenced with immunoSEQ multiplex PCR; TCRdb's copy has only in-frame clones and lacks some. Here the sample spans roughly 2,300,000 clones, approximately 90% being singletons. Sequenced input: naive CD4+ T cells from PBMCs. Indicated subset: CD45RA+ positively selected. The source is a man aged 18 to 29 in good health. Some clones in this sample may be carry-over from other donors' samples.

The chain uses TRBV4-1 and TRBJ2-1, with a possible D match to TRBD2 (6 bases). The V gene lost 4 bases and the J gene lost 8 bases, with 18 bases spanning the gap. From germline, CDR1 is MGHRA and CDR2 YSYEKL. The CDR3 runs to 15 residues. The CDR3 DNA reads as TGCGCCAGCAGCCTCCGGGAGCCGGGAAGGGATGAGCAGTTCTTC. This gives the protein CASSLREPGRDEQFF.

The J gene is TRBJ2-3, the V gene TRBV27, with D uncertain. Between the trimmed V and J ends, which lost 5 bases and 1 base, there was a span of 10 bases. Germline V gene data show CDR1 as MNHEY and CDR2 as SMNVEV (reference sequence). The CDR3 consists of 14 residues. CDR3 in DNA: TGTGCCAGCAGTCAATACATACGCACAGATACGCAGTATTTT. Its protein is CASSQYIRTDTQYF.

This clone was observed a handful of times. The sample holds other DNA sequences that translate to the same CDR3. The chain employs TRBV5-1 and TRBJ2-5; D is possibly TRBD2 (6 bases). V lost 0 bases to trimming and J lost 3 bases, with 9 bases between them. The CDR3 is 14 residues long. Germline values: CDR1 SGHRS, CDR2 YFSETQ. The CDR3 DNA follows: TGCGCCAGCAGCTTGGGGACTACAGAAGAGACCCAGTACTTC. Its translation: CASSLGTTEETQYF.

The chain recombines TRBV5-4 with TRBJ2-7; 15 nucleotides match TRBD2. The CDR3 sequence is 17 residues long. V dropped 0 bases and J dropped 0; count of bases not matched to a gene: 1. Germline V CDR1 and CDR2: SGHNT, YYREEE (reference sequence). The CDR3 here is CASSLGTSGRDSYEQYF. The CDR3 DNA reads TGTGCCAGCAGCTTGGGGACTAGCGGGAGGGACTCCTACGAGCAGTACTTC. The full variable domain, in which reference TRBV5-4 and TRBJ2-7 provide the parts outside the CDR3, is ETGVTQSPTHLIKTRGQQVTLRCSSQSGHNTVSWYQQALGQGPQFIFQYYREEENGRGNFPPRFSGLQFPNYSSELNVNALELDDSALYLCASSLGTSGRDSYEQYFGPGTRLTVT.

Comment on this clone: Additional DNA sequences in this sample encode the identical CDR3. The rearrangement links TRBV9 to TRBJ2-3; TRBD2 matches at 10 bases. Germline CDR1 and CDR2: SGDLS and YYNGEE. The CDR3 is 16 residues long. The J segment lost 3 bases and the V segment lost 0 bases, leaving 4 bases of the junction unmatched. CDR3 region: CASSVGASGSTDTQYF. CDR3 nucleotide sequence: TGTGCCAGCAGCGTAGGCGCTAGCGGGAGTACAGATACGCAGTATTTT.

CDR3 loop: CASSPALMGAAGELFF. The CDR3 nucleotides read TGTGCCAGCAGCCCGGCCCTGATGGGGGCCGCCGGGGAGCTGTTTTTT. The V call is TRBV7-6, the J call TRBJ2-2, with a weak D call TRBD1 (6 bases). Germline V gene data show CDR1 as SGHVS and CDR2 as FNYEAQ. The CDR3 runs to 16 residues. The V end was cut by 5 bases, the J end by 6 bases, with 19 bases between.

CDR3 sequence: CASSYSNAGAYNEQFF. The CDR3 bases are TGTGCCAGCAGTTACTCGAATGCAGGGGCCTACAATGAGCAGTTCTTC. The chain joins TRBV6-5 to TRBJ2-1; tentative D call: TRBD1 (6 bases). This CDR3 is built from 16 residues. The germline gives CDR1 MNHEY, CDR2 SVGAGI. The V gene lost 0 bases and the J gene lost 2 bases, with 11 bases spanning the gap.

This sequence joins TRBV2 and TRBJ2-7; D perhaps matches TRBD1 (6 bases). The CDR3 consists of 14 residues. Between the trimmed V and J ends, which lost 6 bases and 2 bases, there was a span of 14 bases. Germline V CDR1 and CDR2: SNHLY, FYNNEI. The CDR3 protein is CASRNRVFTYEQYF. CDR3 nucleotides: TGTGCCAGCAGAAACAGGGTTTTTACCTACGAGCAGTACTTC.

In this sample, this clone turned up a few times. This chain joins TRBV18 and TRBJ1-1; D is uncertain. The germline V and J ends were trimmed by 2 bases and 0 bases, with 7 bases remaining between them. CDR1 is KGHSH and CDR2 is LQKENI in the germline V gene. The CDR3 covers 14 residues. The CDR3 DNA reads as TGTGCCAGCTCACCAGACACGATGAACACTGAAGCTTTCTTT. Translating gives CASSPDTMNTEAFF.

This sequence joins TRBV11-2 and TRBJ2-5; 10 bases map to TRBD2. Germline lookup yields CDR1 SGHAT and CDR2 FQNNGV. J lost 5 bases, V lost 4 bases, and 7 bases had no gene match. CDR3 length equals 15 residues. As DNA, the CDR3 is TGTGCCAGCAGCTCAAACCTGACTAGCGGGGAGACCCAGTACTTC. Its translation: CASSSNLTSGETQYF.

To note about this clone: The same CDR3 can be traced to other DNA sequences in this sample. The V call is TRBV6-5, the J call TRBJ1-2; no clear D. Germline V gene lookup returns CDR1 MNHEY and CDR2 SVGAGI. The V end was cut by 5 bases, the J end by 8 bases, with 18 bases between. The CDR3 is 14 residues long. As DNA, the CDR3 is TGTGCCAGCAGTCGCCTCGACGGAGCTCGGGGCTACACCTTC. It translates to CASSRLDGARGYTF.

This chain links TRBV28 with TRBJ2-1; 10 bases are a match to TRBD2. CDR1 and CDR2 from the germline V gene are MDHEN and SYDVKM. J lost 1 base, V lost 6 bases, and 6 bases had no gene match. The CDR3 is 16 residues long. The CDR3 bases are TGTGCCAGCAGCTCCCCGGGACTAGCGTCCTACAATGAGCAGTTCTTC. It yields the protein CASSSPGLASYNEQFF.

The V call is TRBV6-5, the J call TRBJ2-3, with D possibly matching TRBD2 (5 bases). The CDR3 loop spans 14 amino acids. CDR1 is MNHEY, CDR2 SVGAGI, per germline. V gave up 8 bases and J gave up 4 bases, with 16 bases separating them. The CDR3 coding sequence is TGTGCCAGCCGAGCGGTTACGACTTCAGATACGCAGTATTTT. Its protein is CASRAVTTSDTQYF.

This clone was seen once. The chain couples TRBV5-1 to TRBJ2-1; D is perhaps TRBD2 (6 bases). CDR1 is SGHRS and CDR2 is YFSETQ in the germline V gene. This CDR3 has 15 residues. The V end lost 4 bases, the J end lost 7 bases, and 18 bases lay between the germline ends. As DNA, the CDR3 is TGCGCCAGCAGCCCCCCGGGCGGGGAGCGGAATGAGCAGTTCTTC. It translates to CASSPPGGERNEQFF.

This chain joins TRBV27 and TRBJ2-3, with a tentative D call TRBD1 (6 bases). Per germline, CDR1 MNHEY and CDR2 SMNVEV (reference sequence). V lost 2 bases, J lost 5 bases, and 11 bases lay in between. The CDR3 is made up of 14 amino acids. CDR3 sequence (DNA): TGTGCCAGCAGTTTAATGGGGGCTAAAGATACGCAGTATTTT. It encodes CASSLMGAKDTQYF.

The J gene is TRBJ2-2, the V gene TRBV7-9, with D perhaps given as TRBD1 or TRBD2 (5 bases each). Germline V lookup: CDR1 SEHNR, CDR2 FQNEAQ (reference sequence). The CDR3 extends over 17 amino acids. V was shortened by 3 bases and J by 3 bases, with 17 bases between the two germline ends. The DNA for the CDR3 is TGTGCCAGCAGCTTTCGCTTAACCGGGACCTACACCGGGGAGCTGTTTTTT. Translation gives CASSFRLTGTYTGELFF.

The rearrangement uses TRBV6-6 and TRBJ1-5; 8 bases line up with TRBD1. The CDR3 covers 15 residues. The V gene's germline CDR1 is MNHNY and CDR2 SVGAGI (reference sequence). V lost 4 bases and J lost 1; bases outside the gene matches: 3. DNA for the CDR3: TGTGCCAGCAGTTGGGGACAGGCGAGCAATCAGCCCCAGCATTTT. Protein: CASSWGQASNQPQHF.

The CDR3 loop reads CASSLVEAGEAFF. Here the CDR3 DNA reads TGTGCCAGCAGCTTAGTGGAGGCCGGTGAAGCTTTCTTT. The chain carries TRBV7-6 and TRBJ1-1, with D uncertain. The V end lost 1 base, the J end lost 7 bases, and 10 bases lay between the germline ends. The germline gives CDR1 SGHVS, CDR2 FNYEAQ. The CDR3 is made up of 13 amino acids.

This clone was seen a few times. This chain joins TRBV7-2 and TRBJ1-1, with D hard to call. Trimming cost V 1 base and J 11 bases, with 11 bases left between them. The CDR3 has 12 residues. Germline-derived CDR1 and CDR2 are SGHTA and FQGNSA. CDR3 in amino acids: CASSLVRQKAFF. Written as DNA, the CDR3 is TGTGCCAGCAGCTTAGTAAGGCAGAAGGCTTTCTTT.

The chain carries TRBV7-2 and TRBJ1-2; 7 bases align to TRBD1. V gave up 5 bases and J gave up 8 bases; unmatched junction bases: 11. Per the germline V gene, CDR1 is SGHTA and CDR2 is FQGNSA. The CDR3 runs to 14 residues. The CDR3 bases are TGTGCCAGCAGCCGGACAGGCACGGGCGGAGGCTACACCTTC. Translated: CASSRTGTGGGYTF.

J is TRBJ2-1 and V is TRBV5-1, with unresolved D. This CDR3 contains 16 residues. The ends were cut back, 2 bases at V and 2 bases at J, with 14 bases in the middle. Per germline, CDR1 SGHRS and CDR2 YFSETQ. CDR3 sequence: CASSLSSGVTYNEQFF. The CDR3 region has the DNA TGCGCCAGCAGCTTATCATCTGGAGTTACCTACAATGAGCAGTTCTTC.

This rearrangement joins TRBV28 to TRBJ2-1, with 9 bases identical to TRBD2. Germline V gene lookup returns CDR1 MDHEN and CDR2 SYDVKM. The ends lost 7 bases at V and 7 bases at J; junction bases unmatched: 11. This CDR3 region has 15 residues. In nucleotides, the CDR3 is TGTGCCAGCAACCTAGCGGGATACCCAACAAATGAGCAGTTCTTC. Its protein is CASNLAGYPTNEQFF.

The chain recombines TRBV29-1 with TRBJ2-5; possible D gene TRBD1, 6 bases. The germline gives CDR1 SQVTM, CDR2 ANQGSEA. The V and J ends lost 8 bases and 0 bases respectively, with 13 bases between them. The CDR3 length is 13 residues. The DNA of the CDR3 is TGCAGCTCCTACAGGGTTCACCAAGAGACCCAGTACTTC. The encoded protein is CSSYRVHQETQYF.